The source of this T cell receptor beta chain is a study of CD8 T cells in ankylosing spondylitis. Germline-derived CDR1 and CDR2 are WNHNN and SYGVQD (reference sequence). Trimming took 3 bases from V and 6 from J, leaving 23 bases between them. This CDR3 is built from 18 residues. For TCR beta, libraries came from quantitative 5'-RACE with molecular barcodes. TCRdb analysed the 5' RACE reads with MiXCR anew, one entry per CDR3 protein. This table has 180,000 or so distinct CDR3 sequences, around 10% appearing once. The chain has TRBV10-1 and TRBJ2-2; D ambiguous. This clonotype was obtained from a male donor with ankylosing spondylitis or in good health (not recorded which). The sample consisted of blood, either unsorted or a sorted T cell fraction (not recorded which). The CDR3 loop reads CASSDSVGLNQRAGELFF. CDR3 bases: TGCGCCAGCAGTGATTCCGTGGGCCTCAACCAGAGAGCCGGGGAGCTGTTTTTT.